Listed below are T cell receptor beta chains from one sample, sequenced in a study of post-analysis software for immune sequencing data. MiXCR, applied by TCRdb to the PCR reads, yields one record per CDR3 protein. The data show some 690,000 distinct CDR3 sequences, over 45% seen once. Sequencing input: blood. The receptors were gathered from a girl aged 2-10 years with multiple sclerosis. The CDR3 runs from the conserved cysteine through the conserved F or W. The order of the fields is clone size, J gene, D gene, V gene, CDR3 protein, CDR3 DNA. D genes are given only for firm matches. Some rows mark clone size as missing; the rest say once, few, many or name a class of expanded clone.

abundance: few; j_gene: TRBJ2-3; d_gene: TRBD1; v_gene: TRBV27; CDR3aa: CASSRDGLTGSRTDTQYF; CDR3nt: TGTGCCAGCAGCCGTGACGGACTGACAGGGAGTCGGACAGATACGCAGTATTTT
abundance: -; j_gene: TRBJ2-2; d_gene: TRBD1; v_gene: TRBV6-1; CDR3aa: CASSPMDRGLVTGELFF; CDR3nt: TGTGCCAGCAGTCCGATGGACAGGGGGCTGGTGACCGGGGAGCTGTTTTTT
abundance: -; j_gene: TRBJ2-3; d_gene: -; v_gene: TRBV5-5; CDR3aa: CASGQITDTQYF; CDR3nt: TGTGCCAGCGGGCAGATCACAGATACGCAGTATTTT
abundance: -; j_gene: TRBJ2-1; d_gene: TRBD2; v_gene: TRBV11-3; CDR3aa: CASSLQGGGGYNEQFF; CDR3nt: TGTGCCAGCAGCTTGCAAGGCGGGGGGGGATACAATGAGCAGTTCTTC
abundance: -; j_gene: TRBJ2-1; d_gene: TRBD2; v_gene: TRBV5-1; CDR3aa: CASSLEGGLAGVNEQFF; CDR3nt: TGCGCCAGCAGCTTGGAAGGGGGACTAGCGGGAGTCAATGAGCAGTTCTTC
abundance: once; j_gene: TRBJ2-1; d_gene: TRBD1; v_gene: TRBV5-1; CDR3aa: CASKSGDRGDEQFF; CDR3nt: TGCGCCAGCAAATCCGGGGACAGGGGGGATGAGCAGTTCTTC
abundance: -; j_gene: TRBJ2-5; d_gene: TRBD1; v_gene: TRBV7-2; CDR3aa: CASSSLRDRGQETQYF; CDR3nt: TGTGCCAGCAGCTCGCTCCGGGACAGGGGGCAAGAGACCCAGTACTTC
abundance: -; j_gene: TRBJ1-2; d_gene: -; v_gene: TRBV25-1; CDR3aa: CASSESARRDNYGYTF; CDR3nt: TGTGCCAGCAGTGAATCCGCCAGGAGGGATAACTATGGCTACACCTTC
abundance: -; j_gene: TRBJ2-1; d_gene: -; v_gene: TRBV7-2; CDR3aa: CASSQVEQGLREQFF; CDR3nt: TGTGCCAGCAGCCAAGTCGAACAGGGTTTGAGAGAGCAGTTCTTC
abundance: -; j_gene: TRBJ2-5; d_gene: TRBD2; v_gene: TRBV20-1; CDR3aa: CSARDAGGPVETQYF; CDR3nt: TGCAGTGCTAGAGACGCGGGAGGGCCGGTGGAGACCCAGTACTTC
abundance: once; j_gene: TRBJ2-5; d_gene: TRBD1; v_gene: TRBV7-2; CDR3aa: CASSSAPGQGSQETQYF; CDR3nt: TGTGCCAGCAGCTCCGCGCCGGGACAGGGATCGCAAGAGACCCAGTACTTC
abundance: -; j_gene: TRBJ2-1; d_gene: -; v_gene: TRBV12-3/TRBV12-4; CDR3aa: CASSLSPFYNEQFF; CDR3nt: TGTGCCAGCAGTTTATCCCCATTCTACAATGAGCAGTTCTTC
abundance: -; j_gene: TRBJ2-3; d_gene: -; v_gene: TRBV5-1; CDR3aa: CASSLDALLTDTRYF; CDR3nt: TGCGCCAGCAGCTTGGACGCACTCCTCACAGATACGCGGTATTTT
abundance: -; j_gene: TRBJ2-1; d_gene: -; v_gene: TRBV5-6; CDR3aa: CASSAGDNEQFF; CDR3nt: TGTGCCAGCAGCGCAGGAGACAATGAGCAGTTCTTC
abundance: -; j_gene: TRBJ1-1; d_gene: TRBD1; v_gene: TRBV20-1; CDR3aa: CSASIAGGRNTEAFF; CDR3nt: TGCAGTGCTAGTATTGCAGGGGGGAGGAACACTGAAGCTTTCTTT
abundance: -; j_gene: TRBJ2-1; d_gene: -; v_gene: TRBV6-6; CDR3aa: CASSYRSGVYNEQFF; CDR3nt: TGTGCCAGCAGTTACCGCTCAGGGGTCTACAATGAGCAGTTCTTC
abundance: -; j_gene: TRBJ1-6; d_gene: -; v_gene: TRBV20-1; CDR3aa: CSQPFTVSISPLHF; CDR3nt: TGCAGTCAACCGTTTACGGTGTCCATTTCACCCCTCCACTTT
abundance: -; j_gene: TRBJ1-1; d_gene: -; v_gene: TRBV10-3; CDR3aa: CASRTAGSTEAFF; CDR3nt: TGTGCCTCAAGGACAGCGGGGAGCACTGAAGCTTTCTTT
abundance: -; j_gene: TRBJ2-7; d_gene: -; v_gene: TRBV6-1; CDR3aa: CASSELWTEQYF; CDR3nt: TGTGCCAGCAGTGAATTGTGGACCGAGCAGTACTTC
abundance: -; j_gene: TRBJ1-2; d_gene: -; v_gene: TRBV5-6; CDR3aa: CVSSWARKGYGYTF; CDR3nt: TGTGTCAGCAGCTGGGCCAGGAAAGGCTATGGCTACACCTTC
abundance: -; j_gene: TRBJ1-5; d_gene: -; v_gene: TRBV4-1; CDR3aa: CASSQVGGKPQHF; CDR3nt: TGCGCCAGCAGCCAAGTTGGGGGAAAGCCCCAGCATTTT
abundance: -; j_gene: TRBJ2-3; d_gene: -; v_gene: TRBV7-8; CDR3aa: CASSLEMEGPGGTDTQYF; CDR3nt: TGTGCCAGCAGCTTAGAGATGGAGGGCCCGGGAGGCACAGATACGCAGTATTTT
abundance: -; j_gene: TRBJ2-5; d_gene: TRBD1; v_gene: TRBV14; CDR3aa: CASSRSTGIETQYF; CDR3nt: TGTGCCAGCAGCCGATCGACAGGGATAGAGACCCAGTACTTC
abundance: -; j_gene: TRBJ2-3; d_gene: -; v_gene: TRBV20-1; CDR3aa: CSARLGALSTDTQYF; CDR3nt: TGCAGTGCTAGACTGGGCGCTCTAAGCACAGATACGCAGTATTTT
abundance: -; j_gene: TRBJ2-3; d_gene: -; v_gene: TRBV5-1; CDR3aa: CASSPAGRTDTQYF; CDR3nt: TGCGCCAGCAGCCCAGCGGGCCGCACCGATACGCAGTATTTT
abundance: -; j_gene: TRBJ2-5; d_gene: TRBD2; v_gene: TRBV7-9; CDR3aa: CASSLLGTSGSGETQYF; CDR3nt: TGTGCCAGCAGCTTACTTGGGACTAGCGGGAGTGGGGAGACCCAGTACTTC
abundance: -; j_gene: TRBJ2-7; d_gene: -; v_gene: TRBV10-3; CDR3aa: CAPEGRSRDRSYEQYF; CDR3nt: TGTGCCCCGGAGGGAAGGTCACGGGACAGATCCTACGAGCAGTACTTC
abundance: -; j_gene: TRBJ2-5; d_gene: TRBD2; v_gene: TRBV7-9; CDR3aa: CASSGAGLAETQYF; CDR3nt: TGTGCCAGCAGCGGAGCGGGACTCGCAGAGACCCAGTACTTC